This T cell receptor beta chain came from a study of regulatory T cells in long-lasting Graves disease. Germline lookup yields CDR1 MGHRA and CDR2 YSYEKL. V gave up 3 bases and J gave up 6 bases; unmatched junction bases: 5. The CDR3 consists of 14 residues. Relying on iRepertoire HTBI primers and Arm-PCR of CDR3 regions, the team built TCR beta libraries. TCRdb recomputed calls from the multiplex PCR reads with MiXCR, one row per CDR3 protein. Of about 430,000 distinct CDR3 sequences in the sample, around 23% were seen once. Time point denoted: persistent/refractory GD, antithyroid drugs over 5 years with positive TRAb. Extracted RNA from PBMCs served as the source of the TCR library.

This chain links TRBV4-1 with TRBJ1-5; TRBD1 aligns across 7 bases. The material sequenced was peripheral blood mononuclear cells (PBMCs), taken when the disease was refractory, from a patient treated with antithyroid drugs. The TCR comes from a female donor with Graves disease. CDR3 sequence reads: CASSHDRVSQPQHF. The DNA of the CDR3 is TGCGCCAGCAGCCACGACAGGGTAAGTCAGCCCCAGCATTTT.